This TCR beta chain was captured in a study of T cells after yellow fever vaccination. Broader study findings: A limited proportion of clonotypes was detected within both the CD4 and CD8 compartments. Most clones from primary vaccination were detected again post-booster (almost 98% CD4, roughly 90% CD8). Repertoires sorted by FACS could include abundant clonotypes that are contaminants from the bulk population.

There are 12 residues in the CDR3. V dropped 1 base and J dropped 7 bases, with 8 bases sitting between them. CDR1 and CDR2 from the germline V gene are SGHRS and YFSETQ. This clonotype was recorded many times. Antigen: not known. MiXCR was run by TCRdb on the 5' RACE reads, yielding one entry per CDR3 protein. The table has tens of thousands of distinct CDR3 sequences, around 6.5% seen once. The chain couples TRBV5-1 to TRBJ1-1; a weak D match, TRBD1 (6 bases). The sample here was CD8+ T cells sorted from PBMCs, taken about 5 days after the first yellow fever vaccination. The clonotype comes from a man younger than 30 who received the YFV17D yellow fever vaccine. This chain's CDR3 is CASSLTTGEAFF. CDR3 in DNA: TGCGCCAGCAGCTTGACGACAGGTGAAGCTTTCTTT.